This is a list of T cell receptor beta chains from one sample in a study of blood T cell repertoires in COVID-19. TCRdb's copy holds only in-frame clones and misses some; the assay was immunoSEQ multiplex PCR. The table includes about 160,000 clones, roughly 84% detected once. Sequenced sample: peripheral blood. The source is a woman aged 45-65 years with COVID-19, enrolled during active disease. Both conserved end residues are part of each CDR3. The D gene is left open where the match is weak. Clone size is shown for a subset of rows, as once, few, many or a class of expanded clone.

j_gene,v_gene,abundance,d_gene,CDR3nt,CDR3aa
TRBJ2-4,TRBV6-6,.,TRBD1,TGTGCCAGCAAGGGACAGGCCAAAAACATTCAGTACTTC,CASKGQAKNIQYF
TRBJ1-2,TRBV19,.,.,TGTGCCAGTAGCCCAACTACAGGGAGCTATGGCTACACCTTC,CASSPTTGSYGYTF
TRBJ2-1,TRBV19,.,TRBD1,TGTGCCAGTAGTATAGGGACAGGCTCTCACCGGAATGAGCAGTTCTTC,CASSIGTGSHRNEQFF
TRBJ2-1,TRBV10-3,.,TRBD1,TGTGCCATCAGTCCGGGACAGGGTAAGAATGAGCAGTTCTTC,CAISPGQGKNEQFF
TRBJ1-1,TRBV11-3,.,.,TGTGCCAGCAGCTTAGATCTCGGAGCTGGCCACACTGAAGCTTTCTTT,CASSLDLGAGHTEAFF
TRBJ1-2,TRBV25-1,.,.,TGTGCCAGCAGTGGCAGTTTAAGCTACACCTTC,CASSGSLSYTF
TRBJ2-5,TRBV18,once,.,TGTGCCAGCTTACCTCCGGGACAAAGCCAAGAGACCCAGTACTTC,CASLPPGQSQETQYF
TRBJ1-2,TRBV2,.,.,TGTGCCAGCAGTGAACGGGGCTATGGCTACACCTTC,CASSERGYGYTF
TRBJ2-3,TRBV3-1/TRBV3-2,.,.,TGTGCCAGCAGCCACGCGGGGAGCACAGATACGCAGTATTTT,CASSHAGSTDTQYF
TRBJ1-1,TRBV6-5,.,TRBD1,TGTGCCAGCGAGATGGGGACAGGCACTGAAGCTTTCTTT,CASEMGTGTEAFF
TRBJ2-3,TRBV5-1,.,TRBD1,TGCGCCAGCAGCATAGGACAGGGTACAGATACGCAGTATTTT,CASSIGQGTDTQYF
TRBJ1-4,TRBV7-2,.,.,TGTGCCAGCAGCATCCAGGGGAGACCTAATGAAAAACTGTTTTTT,CASSIQGRPNEKLFF
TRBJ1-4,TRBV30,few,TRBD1,TGTGCCTGGAGTACACACAGGGGGAATAATGAAAAACTGTTTTTT,CAWSTHRGNNEKLFF
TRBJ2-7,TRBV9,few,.,TGTGCCAGCAGCAGGGGCCCAACCCATACTGGCGAGCAGTACTTC,CASSRGPTHTGEQYF
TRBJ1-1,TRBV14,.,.,TGTGCCAGCAGCCCGGGGTGGACTGAAGCTTTCTTT,CASSPGWTEAFF
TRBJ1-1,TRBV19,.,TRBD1,TGTGCCAGCGCCGGGACAGCGAACACTGAAGCTTTCTTT,CASAGTANTEAFF
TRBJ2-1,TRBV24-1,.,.,TGTGCCACCAGTGACCCCGGACAGCCCTACAATGAGCAGTTCTTC,CATSDPGQPYNEQFF
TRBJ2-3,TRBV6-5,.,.,TGTGCCAGCAGGCCATTAGTGACAGATACGCAGTATTTT,CASRPLVTDTQYF
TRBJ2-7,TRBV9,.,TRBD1,TGTGCCAGCAGCCCAAGACAGGGGTATGTATCCTACGAGCAGTACTTC,CASSPRQGYVSYEQYF
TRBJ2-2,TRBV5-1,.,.,TGCGCCAGCAGCTTGGATAGGAACACCGGGGAGCTGTTTTTT,CASSLDRNTGELFF
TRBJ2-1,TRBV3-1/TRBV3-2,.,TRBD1,TGTGCCAGCAGCCACCGACAGGGCGGATACAATGAGCAGTTCTTC,CASSHRQGGYNEQFF
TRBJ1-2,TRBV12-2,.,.,TGTGCAAGTCGCTTAGTCGCTAGGACAGGGAGTTTAGCCTATGGCTACACCTTC,CASRLVARTGSLAYGYTF
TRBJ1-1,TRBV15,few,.,TGTGCCACCAGCCGAGGCGGCGGTGAGAGCACTGAAGCTTTCTTT,CATSRGGGESTEAFF
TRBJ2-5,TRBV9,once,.,TGTGCCAGCAGCGAGGGGGTCATAATCTGGGAGACCCAGTACTTC,CASSEGVIIWETQYF
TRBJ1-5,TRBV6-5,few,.,TGTGCCAGCAGTTCTCCTTCGGGCAATCAGCCCCAGCATTTT,CASSSPSGNQPQHF
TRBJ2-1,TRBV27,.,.,TGTGCCAGCAGTTTGTCTCACACAGGTGCGCAGTTCTTC,CASSLSHTGAQFF
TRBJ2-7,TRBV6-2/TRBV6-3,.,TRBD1,TGTGCCAGCAGCCAAACGGGACAGGGCCCCACCTACGAGCAGTACTTC,CASSQTGQGPTYEQYF
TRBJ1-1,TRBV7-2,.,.,TGTGCCAGCAGCTCTTATAGGGGTGGCACTGAAGCTTTCTTT,CASSSYRGGTEAFF
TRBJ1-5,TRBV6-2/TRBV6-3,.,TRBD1,TGTGCCAGCAGTCAACAGACAGGGGGCGGTCAGCCCCAGCATTTT,CASSQQTGGGQPQHF
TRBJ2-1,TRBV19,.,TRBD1,TGTGCCAGTAGTATAGGGACAGGGGGCTTCGATGAGCAGTTCTTC,CASSIGTGGFDEQFF
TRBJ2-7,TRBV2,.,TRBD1,TGTGCCAGCAGCTCCGGGACAGCGACCTACGAGCAGTACTTC,CASSSGTATYEQYF
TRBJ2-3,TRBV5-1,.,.,TGCGCCAGCAGCTTGGACGGGGGAAGAGGCACAGATACGCAGTATTTT,CASSLDGGRGTDTQYF
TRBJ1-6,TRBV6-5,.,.,TGTGCCAGCAGTTACTTACGGGGGAATTCACCCCTCCACTTT,CASSYLRGNSPLHF
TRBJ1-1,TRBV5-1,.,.,TGCGCCAGCAGCCAAAAGTGGTCGGGGGACACTGAAGCTTTCTTT,CASSQKWSGDTEAFF
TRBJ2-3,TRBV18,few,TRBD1,TGTGCCAGCTCACGTGGGACAGGGCCAGATACGCAGTATTTT,CASSRGTGPDTQYF
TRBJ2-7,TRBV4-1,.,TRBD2,TGCGCCAGCAGACCTTCATCCTGGGGGGGGAATTACGAGCAGTACTTC,CASRPSSWGGNYEQYF
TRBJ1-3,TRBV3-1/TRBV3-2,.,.,TGTGCCAGCAGCCAAGGCGGCTCCTCTGGAAACACCATATATTTT,CASSQGGSSGNTIYF
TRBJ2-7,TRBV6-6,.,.,TGTGCCAGCAGAGTAGGAGGGGTTGGCTACGAGCAGTACTTC,CASRVGGVGYEQYF
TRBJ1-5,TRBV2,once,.,TGTGCCAGCAGTGAAGACGCGAATAGCAATCAGCCCCAGCATTTT,CASSEDANSNQPQHF
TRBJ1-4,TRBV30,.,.,TGTGCCGGCGGGGGCCAGCCGACTTGGGAAAAACTGTTTTTT,CAGGGQPTWEKLFF
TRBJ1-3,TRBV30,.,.,TGTGCCTGGAGCCAGATCACAGGCTCTGGAAACACCATATATTTT,CAWSQITGSGNTIYF
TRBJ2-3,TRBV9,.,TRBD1,TGTGCCAGCAGCGTCGACAGGGGGCGCATCACAGATACGCAGTATTTT,CASSVDRGRITDTQYF
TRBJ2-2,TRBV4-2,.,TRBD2,TGTGCCAGCAGCCAAGATGGGCCTAGCGGGGAGAACACCGGGGAGCTGTTTTTT,CASSQDGPSGENTGELFF
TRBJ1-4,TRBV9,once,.,TGTGCCAGCAGCGTAGTTGGGAGTGTTGGTGAAAAACTGTTTTTT,CASSVVGSVGEKLFF
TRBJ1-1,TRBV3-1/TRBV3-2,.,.,TGTGCCAGCAGCTTAAGCTCGAACACTGAAGCTTTCTTT,CASSLSSNTEAFF
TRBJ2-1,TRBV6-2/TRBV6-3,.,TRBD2,TGTGCCAGCAGTTCCCCTGGAGCGGGGGGTGGCAATGAGCAGTTCTTC,CASSSPGAGGGNEQFF
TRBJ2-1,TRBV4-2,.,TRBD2,TGTGCCAGCAGCCAAGAACTAGCGGGGGCATACAATGAGCAGTTCTTC,CASSQELAGAYNEQFF
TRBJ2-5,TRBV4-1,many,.,TGCGCCAGCAGCCAAACATTCAGGGGGGCGGTACGGGAGACCCAGTACTTC,CASSQTFRGAVRETQYF
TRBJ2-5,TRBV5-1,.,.,TGCGCCAGCAGCTTGACGACAGCCTCCCAAGAGACCCAGTACTTC,CASSLTTASQETQYF
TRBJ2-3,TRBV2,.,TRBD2,TGTGCCAGCATGAGTAGCGGGGGTGCAGATACGCAGTATTTT,CASMSSGGADTQYF
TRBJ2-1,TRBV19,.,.,TGTGCCAGTAGTATCAACCGGGACTGGCCTGGGGATGAGCAGTTCTTC,CASSINRDWPGDEQFF
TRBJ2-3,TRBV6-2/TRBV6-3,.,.,TGTGCCAGCAGTTACTCGTCGATCCAGGGCGGTACGCAGTATTTT,CASSYSSIQGGTQYF
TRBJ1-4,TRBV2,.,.,TGTGCCAGCAGTGGCACCCAGCGAGGTGAAAAACTGTTTTTT,CASSGTQRGEKLFF
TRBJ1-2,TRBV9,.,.,TGTGCCAGCAGCGTCCAGGGAGTAGGGGGCTATGGCTACACCTTC,CASSVQGVGGYGYTF
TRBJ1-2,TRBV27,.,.,TGTGCCAGCAGTTTTCGGGGGGCCCATGGCTACACCTTC,CASSFRGAHGYTF
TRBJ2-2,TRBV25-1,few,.,TGTGCCAGCAGTGACCGGGACTGGAACACCGGGGAGCTGTTTTTT,CASSDRDWNTGELFF
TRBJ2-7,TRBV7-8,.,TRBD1,TGTGCCAGCAGCTTAACCCGGACAGGGGGTGTCTACGAGCAGTACTTC,CASSLTRTGGVYEQYF
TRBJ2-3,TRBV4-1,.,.,TGCGCCAGCAGCCAAGATCAGACGGGATACACAGATACGCAGTATTTT,CASSQDQTGYTDTQYF
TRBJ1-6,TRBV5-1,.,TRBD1,TGCGCCAGCAGCTTCCGTGGGACAGATAATTCACCCCTCCACTTT,CASSFRGTDNSPLHF